This T cell receptor beta chain was sequenced in a study of blood T cells in healthy people across ages. For the second PCR, which ran for 7 to 11 cycles, a sample-barcoded 5' primer and a J-beta primer mix were used. TCRdb passed the 5' RACE reads through MiXCR, listing each CDR3 protein once. The sample has roughly 800,000 distinct CDR3 sequences, roughly 25% seen once. The CDR3 has 16 amino acids. The V end was cut by 1 base, the J end by 0 bases, with 9 bases between. CDR1 and CDR2 (germline): SGHVS, FNYEAQ. The sample also formed part of further work on T cells of mothers and their children.

The TCR sequence derives from a boy younger than 18 in good health. The genes are TRBV7-6 and TRBJ2-2; the D is unclear. The source material was blood. The CDR3: CASSLELIANTGELFF. CDR3 nucleotide sequence: TGTGCCAGCAGCTTAGAATTAATCGCGAACACCGGGGAGCTGTTTTTT. Variable domain in full (rest from reference TRBV7-6 and TRBJ2-2): GAGVSQSPRYKVTKRGQDVALRCDPISGHVSLYWYRQALGQGPEFLTYFNYEAQQDKSGLPNDRFSAERPEGSISTLTIQRTEQRDSAMYRCASSLELIANTGELFFGEGSRLTVL.